Sequencing of this TCR beta chain was carried out in a study of cytotoxic CD8 clonotypes in ibrutinib-treated CLL. The overall study: The cohort had around 10 relapsed/refractory and approximately 15 treatment-naive patients, 17 IGHV unmutated. Whole-study findings and limits: A difference in sampling times existed between sustained-remission and progressing patients. Clonality was higher at baseline than in age-matched healthy donors and tracked circulating CD8+ T-cell counts.

Assay used: immunoSEQ multiplex PCR; TCRdb lists only in-frame clones, some missing. The sample has 76,000 or so clones, less than 90% seen once. The source of about 2 micrograms of genomic DNA for TCR beta libraries was cryopreserved PBMCs. Trimming shortened V by 4 bases and J by 0 bases, and 10 bases separated the two germline ends. Germline V CDR1 and CDR2: LNHDA, SQIVND (reference sequence). This CDR3 contains 14 residues. Note on this clone: The antigen is not known.

The chain joins TRBV19 to TRBJ2-7; D possibly matches TRBD1 or TRBD2 (5 bases each). The origin of this receptor is a human donor with chronic lymphocytic leukemia. Source: PBMCs, taken after 24 months of ibrutinib treatment. CDR3 protein: CASSTTADSYEQYF. DNA for the CDR3: TGTGCCAGTAGTACGACAGCGGACTCCTACGAGCAGTACTTC.